This T cell receptor (beta chain) is drawn from a study of cytomegalovirus exposure and HLA in healthy donors. General study points: Presence/absence analyses rested on an assumption that sequencing depth was roughly uniform across donors.

PCR amplification relied on 60 Vbeta primers (plus 13 Jbeta primers). The protocol was immunoSEQ multiplex PCR, while the TCRdb copy is restricted to in-frame clones and leaves out a portion. The sample has about 55,000 clones. V was pared by 5 bases and J by 9 bases, with 17 bases between. Per germline, CDR1 SGHTA and CDR2 FQGTGA. The CDR3 is made up of 15 amino acids. Of note for this clone: Antigen: not known.

J is TRBJ1-6 and V is TRBV7-3, with D maybe TRBD1 (5 bases). The receptor was isolated from a man in his fifties or sixties in good health and CMV-seropositive. Sequences were obtained from PBMCs. The CDR3 DNA reads as TGTGCCAGCAGCCCCTCGTCAGGGTGGAGTTCACCCCTCCACTTT. This encodes CASSPSSGWSSPLHF.